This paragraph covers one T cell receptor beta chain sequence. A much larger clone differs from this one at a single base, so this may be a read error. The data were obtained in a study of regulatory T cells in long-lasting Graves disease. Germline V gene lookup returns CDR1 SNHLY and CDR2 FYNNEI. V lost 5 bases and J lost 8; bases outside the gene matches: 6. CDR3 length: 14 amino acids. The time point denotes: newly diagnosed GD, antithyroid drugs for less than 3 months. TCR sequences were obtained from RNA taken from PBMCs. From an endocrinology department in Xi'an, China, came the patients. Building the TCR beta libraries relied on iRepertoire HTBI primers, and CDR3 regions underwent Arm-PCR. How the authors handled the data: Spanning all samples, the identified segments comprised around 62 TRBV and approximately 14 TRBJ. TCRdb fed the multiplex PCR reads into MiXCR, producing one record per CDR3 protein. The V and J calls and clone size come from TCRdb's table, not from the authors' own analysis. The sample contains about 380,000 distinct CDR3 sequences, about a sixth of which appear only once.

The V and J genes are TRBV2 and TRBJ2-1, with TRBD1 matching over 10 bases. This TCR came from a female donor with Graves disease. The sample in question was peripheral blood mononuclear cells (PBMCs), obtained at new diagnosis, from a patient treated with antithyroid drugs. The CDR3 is CASSPGQGYDEQFF. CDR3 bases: TGTGCCAGCAGTCCGGGACAGGGGTACGATGAGCAGTTCTTC.